This record looks at one TCR beta chain sequence and its context. Its antigen is unknown. V was trimmed by 8 bases and J by 3 bases, leaving 7 bases between them. The CDR3 contains 11 residues. CDR1 is MNHEY and CDR2 is SVGAGI in the germline V gene. The record originates from a study of shared clonotypes between healthy human individuals. Study-wide results and caveats: Enrolling few donors narrowed the genetic and exposure-history diversity that was represented. Large depth notwithstanding, sorted-subset sequencing proved incomplete by rarefaction.

All donors were healthy HIV-negative adults lacking recent acute infections or vaccinations. TCRdb keeps only in-frame clones here, not all; method: immunoSEQ multiplex PCR. Among around 88,000 clones listed, approximately 70% were seen once. This TCR was sampled from a young man in good health. The rearrangement uses TRBV6-5 and TRBJ1-1; D remains ambiguous. The sequenced sample was memory CD8+ T cells sorted from blood. Documented subset: CD45RO+ cells pooled with CCR7-negative TemRA cells. The CDR3 region is CASSQDTEAFF. As DNA, the CDR3 is TGTGCCAGCTCCCAAGACACTGAAGCTTTCTTT.